This TCR beta chain was sequenced during a study of CD8 T cells in ankylosing spondylitis. This clonotype appeared a few times. Its antigen is undetermined. The study's findings and limits: Disease-linked clones were found to be CD8+ and relatively rare in peripheral blood. Some motif variants had been reported before (in reactive arthritis synovial fluid and blood). Significant enrichment of disease-linked clones was reportedly seen in matched ankylosing spondylitis synovial fluid. What appeared characteristic of ankylosing spondylitis blood was a TCR beta motif of several highly homologous variants.

In TCRdb, the 5' RACE reads were re-called with MiXCR into one record per CDR3 protein. There are some 840,000 distinct CDR3 sequences in the sample; about 12% occur only once, and approximately 0.51% lies in the top ten. The clonotype was recovered from a male donor with ankylosing spondylitis. Specimen: blood, either unsorted or a sorted T cell fraction (not recorded which).

Written as DNA, the CDR3 is TGTGCCTGGAGTATAGGGACGAGCGAGTTCTTC. Translation: CAWSIGTSEFF. The rearrangement links TRBV30 to TRBJ2-1, with D tentatively TRBD1 or TRBD2 (5 bases each). Germline CDR1 is GTSNPN and CDR2 is SVGIG (reference sequence). V lost 2 bases, J lost 14 bases, and 13 bases lay in between. The CDR3 loop spans 11 amino acids.